This T cell receptor beta chain is drawn from a study of blood T cell repertoires in COVID-19. Study-wide context: Sites in the United States, Italy and Spain provided acute and convalescent COVID-19 samples.

The study counted Cohort 3 donors as recovered given two negative PCRs, clearance, or symptom resolution. Germline V gene lookup returns CDR1 SGHRS and CDR2 YFSETQ. Deletions cut 0 bases from V and 7 bases from J, with 14 bases between. The CDR3 consists of 16 residues. Authors' methods: Nucleated cell counts were estimated from reference gene primer amplification. Profiling relied on immunoSEQ multiplex PCR, and the TCRdb table lists in-frame clones only, not all of them. The DNA gave D and trimming, while V, J and clone size come from that table. The data show some 260,000 clones, over 75% seen once.

The J gene is TRBJ1-6, the V gene TRBV5-1; the D is unclear. Sequencing was performed on PBMCs or T cells enriched from blood (not recorded which). The receptor's source is a man in his forties who had recovered from COVID-19. This chain's CDR3 is CASSLGPGSGNSPLHF. In DNA, the CDR3 is TGCGCCAGCAGCTTGGGACCCGGGTCTGGAAATTCACCCCTCCACTTT.